This T cell receptor (beta chain) was retrieved from a study of T cell responses to AZD1222 COVID-19 vaccine (dated by TCRdb to the early 2020s). Notes on the research overall: A total of just over 230 trial participants underwent TCR sequencing, of whom 200 to 220 had received two doses of AZD1222 and 26 had received two doses of the MenACWY control vaccine. Enrollment into the trials was organized by age into subgroups of 18-55, 56-69 and 70-plus years, and those subgroups contained roughly 150, 30 and 60 TCR-sequenced participants, respectively.

The CDR3 regions of human TCRbeta chains were subjected to immunosequencing. The source study handled its data this way. TCRs in the repertoires were compared against a reference library of SARS-CoV-2-specific TCRs that had been generated with the MIRA antigen-specificity platform. Breadth meant the fraction of unique TCRs that were SARS-CoV-2-associated, whereas depth meant the fraction of total T cells that were SARS-CoV-2-associated. Using the MIRA data, every spike-specific TCR was mapped to the spike region that the TCR reacted to and assigned to either a CD4 or a CD8 class. Log10-transformed breadth and depth values were compared by one-way ANOVA with Sidak's multiple comparisons tests. TCRdb mirrors the immuneACCESS table, restricted to in-frame sequences. Some clones are absent from its copies; in checked studies, under half trace to an unresolved V gene, and the reason for the others is unknown. V, J and clone size are taken as reported in that table, and D and trimming were inferred from the DNA itself. The sample includes 70,000 to 90,000 clones, with approximately 85% observed a single time. The ten largest clonotypes hold roughly an eighth of the sample.

The CDR3 runs 15 amino acids, cysteine and phenylalanine included. Just the 45-base CDR3 DNA is kept, in frame starting at base 1. The germline V gene gives CDR1 as MNHEY and CDR2 as SVGAGI. Trimmed from V: 6 bases; trimmed from J: 0 bases; junction bases lacking a gene match: 5. The investigation overall reported the following: The 56-69-year group was small, and its depth increase did not reach significance, likely because of low power. After two AZD1222 doses, spike-specific TCR breadth and depth were significantly higher than at day 0 and than in MenACWY recipients. Epitopes outside the regions mutated in the B.1.351 and B.1.1.7 variants were reportedly recognized by nearly half of the unique spike-specific TCRs. Vaccine-associated CD4 TCRs spanned the whole spike protein, with dominant responses in regions 160-218 and 743-854. Only 5 to 7 AZD1222 recipients were SARS-CoV-2 seropositive at baseline, limiting conclusions about previously exposed vaccinees. Because no samples from the day 14 peak response were available, repertoires could be characterized only after the peak T cell response. Participants were mostly white British, with more females than males. The authors suggested clonal diversity may have been underestimated.

Notes on this clone: The specificity of this receptor is unknown. Per-base qualities were not stored, and no clone one base away is much larger.

The label giving this sample's time point can be read as: about 28 days (+/-7) after the second vaccine dose. AZD1222 recipients with second doses at about 4 weeks or about 12 weeks were pooled, because spike-specific TCR depth and breadth did not differ between schedules. The vaccinee samples were drawn from two UK trials, COV001 and COV002, one of which was a single-blind randomized controlled phase 2/3 trial testing AZD1222 (ChAdOx1 nCoV-19) in healthy adults. Trial participant PBMC samples were collected at day 0 and day 28 after the second dose for TCRbeta chain sequencing. The sequenced sample was peripheral blood, obtained 28 days after the second AZD1222 dose. Recombination joined TRBV6-5 with TRBJ2-7; a stretch of 10 junction bases matches TRBD1. This clonotype was obtained from an adult who received the AZD1222 COVID-19 vaccine. The CDR3 protein: CASRETGGLSYEQYF. The bases read TGTGCCAGCAGGGAGACAGGGGGCCTCTCCTACGAGCAGTACTTC.